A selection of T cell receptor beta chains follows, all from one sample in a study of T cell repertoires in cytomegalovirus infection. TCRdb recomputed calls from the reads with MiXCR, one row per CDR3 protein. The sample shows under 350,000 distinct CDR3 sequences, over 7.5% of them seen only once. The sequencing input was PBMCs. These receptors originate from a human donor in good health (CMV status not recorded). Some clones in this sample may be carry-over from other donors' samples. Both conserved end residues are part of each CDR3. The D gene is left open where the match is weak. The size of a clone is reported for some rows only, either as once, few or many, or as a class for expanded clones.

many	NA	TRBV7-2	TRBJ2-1	TGTGCCAGCAGCTTAGATATCTCTAGCAATGAGCAGTTCTTC	CASSLDISSNEQFF
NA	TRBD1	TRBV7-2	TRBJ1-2	TGTGCCAGCACCCCAGGGGGCGGTGACTATGGCTACACCTTC	CASTPGGGDYGYTF
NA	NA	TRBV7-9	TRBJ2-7	TGTGCCAGCGGCCCCCGGGACGAGCAGTACTTC	CASGPRDEQYF
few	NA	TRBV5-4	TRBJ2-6	TGTGCCAGCAGCCAACTGCTCGGGGCCAACGTCCTGACTTTC	CASSQLLGANVLTF
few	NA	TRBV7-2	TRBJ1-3	TGTGCCAGCAGCTCCTGGACTCCCTCTGGAAACACCATATATTTT	CASSSWTPSGNTIYF
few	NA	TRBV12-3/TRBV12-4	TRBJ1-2	TGTGCCAGCAGTTTCCCGGGATATGGCTACACCTTC	CASSFPGYGYTF
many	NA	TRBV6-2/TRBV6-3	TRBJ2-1	TGTGCCTCTCGGCGGGGGCGAGCGAGGAACAATGAGCAGTTCTTC	CASRRGRARNNEQFF
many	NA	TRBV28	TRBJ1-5	TGTGCCAGCAGTGATGACGGATATAGCAATCAGCCCCAGCATTTT	CASSDDGYSNQPQHF
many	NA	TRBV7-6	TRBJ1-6	TGTGCCAGCAGCTTAAAGGTGGCAGGGAATTCACCCCTCCACTTT	CASSLKVAGNSPLHF
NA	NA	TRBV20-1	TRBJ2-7	TGCAGTGCCCCGAGGTCCGCGGGGTACGAGCAGTACTTC	CSAPRSAGYEQYF
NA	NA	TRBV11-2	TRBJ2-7	TGTGCCAGCAGCTGGGCAACGACGGGTGAGCAGTACTTC	CASSWATTGEQYF
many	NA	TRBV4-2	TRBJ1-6	TGTGCCAGCAGCCAAGAGACGGGGGATAATTCACCCCTCCACTTT	CASSQETGDNSPLHF
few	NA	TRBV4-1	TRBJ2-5	TGCGCCAGCAGCCAAGCGGGACTCCAAGAGACCCAGTACTTC	CASSQAGLQETQYF
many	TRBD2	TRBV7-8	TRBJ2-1	TGTGCCAGCAGCTTGGGGCGGGGGTTAGCCGGGACTAGCATAAACAATGAGCAGTTCTTC	CASSLGRGLAGTSINNEQFF
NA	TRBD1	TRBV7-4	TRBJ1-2	TGTGCCAGCAGCCCGTGGACAGGGCCTAAGAACTATGGCTACACCTTC	CASSPWTGPKNYGYTF
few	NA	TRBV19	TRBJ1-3	TGTGCCAGTAGTGCCCCAGGGAACTCTGGAAACACCATATATTTT	CASSAPGNSGNTIYF